Listed below are T cell receptor beta chains from one sample, sequenced in a study of Ad26.COV2.S vaccination and SARS-CoV-2 variants. TCRdb keeps only in-frame clones here, not all; method: immunoSEQ multiplex PCR. The data hold around 450,000 clones, with about 90% observed a single time. The input for sequencing was peripheral blood, taken in a trial of Ad26.COV2.S vaccine versus placebo. These receptors all come from a person aged 18-60 years who received the Ad26.COV2.S COVID-19 vaccine or a placebo. CDR3s include the opening cysteine and the closing phenylalanine or tryptophan. A D gene is named only where the DNA matches it firmly. For some rows the clone size is stated as once, few or many, or as a class when expanded; others skip it.

D gene | J gene | clone size | V gene | CDR3 DNA | CDR3 protein
. | TRBJ1-1 | . | TRBV9 | TGTGCCAGCAGCGTAGAAATGGGAGGGGAAGCTTTCTTT | CASSVEMGGEAFF
TRBD1 | TRBJ1-5 | . | TRBV16 | TGTGCCAGCAGCCGAGAAGACAGGGGTCAGCCCCAGCATTTT | CASSREDRGQPQHF
TRBD1 | TRBJ2-7 | . | TRBV6-5 | TGTGCCAGCAGTCAACCGGGACAGGGTATTCACGAGCAGTACTTC | CASSQPGQGIHEQYF
. | TRBJ2-1 | . | TRBV7-9 | TGTGCCAGCAGCTTAGTCCTCGGGGGTGGGAATGAGCAGTTCTTC | CASSLVLGGGNEQFF
. | TRBJ1-1 | . | TRBV11-2 | TGTGCCAGCAGCTTCAGTGCAGGTAACACTGAAGCTTTCTTT | CASSFSAGNTEAFF
. | TRBJ2-7 | . | TRBV19 | TGTGCCAGTACTGCAGGTTACGAGCAGTACTTC | CASTAGYEQYF
TRBD2 | TRBJ2-1 | . | TRBV14 | TGTGCCAGCAGCCAAGACCCCCTAGCGGGAGGGGTGAAGAATGAGCAGTTCTTC | CASSQDPLAGGVKNEQFF
. | TRBJ2-7 | many | TRBV6-2/TRBV6-3 | TGTGCCAGCAGTTACGGGACAAACTCCTACGAGCAGTACTTC | CASSYGTNSYEQYF
. | TRBJ2-5 | . | TRBV3-1/TRBV3-2 | TGTGCCAGCAGCCAAGAGGCACGGGACTTGCAAGAGACCCAGTACTTC | CASSQEARDLQETQYF
TRBD1 | TRBJ2-7 | . | TRBV27 | TGTGCCAGCAGTTTATCTCCAGGGGGCACCTACGAGCAGTACTTC | CASSLSPGGTYEQYF
. | TRBJ2-1 | . | TRBV7-9 | TGTGCCAGCAGCTGGGGGGTAAATGAGCAGTTCTTC | CASSWGVNEQFF
. | TRBJ2-3 | . | TRBV27 | TGTGCCAGCAGTTTAGTAGGCAGGGTAGGAGATACGCAGTATTTT | CASSLVGRVGDTQYF
. | TRBJ2-1 | . | TRBV6-2/TRBV6-3 | TGTGCCAGCAGTTTTGGGGCCTACAATGAGCAGTTCTTC | CASSFGAYNEQFF
TRBD1 | TRBJ2-7 | . | TRBV10-3 | TGTGCCATCAGTGCAATGGGACAGGACACCTACGAGCAGTACTTC | CAISAMGQDTYEQYF
. | TRBJ2-6 | . | TRBV27 | TGTGCCAGCAGCATGTCCCCCCAGTGGGGTTCCGGGGCCAACGTCCTGACTTTC | CASSMSPQWGSGANVLTF
TRBD1 | TRBJ2-3 | . | TRBV2 | TGTGCCAGCAGCCCATTAACGCGAACAGGGGCTCGTACAGATACGCAGTATTTT | CASSPLTRTGARTDTQYF
TRBD1 | TRBJ2-1 | few | TRBV9 | TGTGCCAGCAGCGTGGGGACAGGGCCCTTGAATGAGCAGTTCTTC | CASSVGTGPLNEQFF
. | TRBJ2-3 | . | TRBV24-1 | TGTGCCACCAGTGACCCAAAACTCCTCAAGGAGGGCACAGATACGCAGTATTTT | CATSDPKLLKEGTDTQYF
TRBD1 | TRBJ2-7 | once | TRBV5-1 | TGCGCCAGCAGCCTAGGACAGGGGGGGTACGAGCAGTACTTC | CASSLGQGGYEQYF
. | TRBJ2-7 | . | TRBV7-9 | TGTGCCAGCAGCTTAGTAGGCTACGAGCAGTACTTC | CASSLVGYEQYF
. | TRBJ2-7 | . | TRBV4-3 | TGCGCCAGCAGCCAAACCTGGGGGATCGACTACGAGCAGTACTTC | CASSQTWGIDYEQYF
. | TRBJ2-7 | . | TRBV7-8 | TGTGCCAGCAGCTTAGAAAGATCCTACGAGCAGTACTTC | CASSLERSYEQYF
. | TRBJ2-2 | . | TRBV13 | TGTGCCAGCAGCATAAGGAGATTCGGGGAGCTGTTTTTT | CASSIRRFGELFF
TRBD2 | TRBJ2-1 | . | TRBV15 | TGTGCCACCAGCCCAACTAGCGGACACTACAATGAGCAGTTCTTC | CATSPTSGHYNEQFF
. | TRBJ1-4 | . | TRBV5-5 | TGTGCCAGCAGCCCGGGACCGGGTACGGAAAAACTGTTTTTT | CASSPGPGTEKLFF
. | TRBJ2-3 | once | TRBV5-1 | TGCGCCAGCAGCTTGGTGGCGACGCGGCACACAGATACGCAGTATTTT | CASSLVATRHTDTQYF
. | TRBJ2-1 | . | TRBV9 | TGTGCCAGCAGCGCCCGACCTGGGGAGCAGTTCTTC | CASSARPGEQFF
TRBD1 | TRBJ1-5 | . | TRBV19 | TGTGCCAGTAGTCAAGGACAGGGAGAAAATCAGCCCCAGCATTTT | CASSQGQGENQPQHF
TRBD1 | TRBJ2-7 | . | TRBV6-2/TRBV6-3 | TGTGCCAGCAGTTATTGGGACAGGGGCATTTACGAGCAGTACTTC | CASSYWDRGIYEQYF
. | TRBJ2-3 | . | TRBV7-2 | TGTGCCAGCAGCCCCCGACTAGTGACTAGCACAGATACGCAGTATTTT | CASSPRLVTSTDTQYF
. | TRBJ1-5 | few | TRBV5-6 | TGTGCCAGCAGCCTGACAGGCAATCAGCCCCAGCATTTT | CASSLTGNQPQHF
TRBD2 | TRBJ2-5 | . | TRBV2 | TGTGCCAGCAGAGCGGGAGGGATGGAGACCCAGTACTTC | CASRAGGMETQYF
. | TRBJ1-2 | . | TRBV29-1 | TGCAGCGCCATTCATTCTTCGGGGCAGGGTTATGGCTACACCTTC | CSAIHSSGQGYGYTF
TRBD1 | TRBJ2-5 | . | TRBV13 | TGTGCCAGCAGCCGCAGGGGGTCAGGTCCTATTAAGGGGGAGACCCAGTACTTC | CASSRRGSGPIKGETQYF
. | TRBJ2-2 | . | TRBV24-1 | TGTGCCACCAGTGATTTCGGCCAGGGGACCGCCGGGGAGCTGTTTTTT | CATSDFGQGTAGELFF
. | TRBJ2-2 | few | TRBV9 | TGTGCCAGCAGCCCCGACCCGGGTGCCGGGGAGCTGTTTTTT | CASSPDPGAGELFF
TRBD2 | TRBJ2-1 | . | TRBV6-2/TRBV6-3 | TGTGCCAGCAGTCGGAGCGGGATTGCCAGTGAGCAGTTCTTC | CASSRSGIASEQFF
. | TRBJ1-2 | . | TRBV15 | TGTGCCACCAGCCGGACCGGCAGGTACAACTATGGCTACACCTTC | CATSRTGRYNYGYTF
. | TRBJ2-3 | . | TRBV27 | TGTGCCAGCAGGCCGAGAGACAGGTTCCTCGCAGATACGCAGTATTTT | CASRPRDRFLADTQYF
. | TRBJ1-2 | . | TRBV6-1 | TGTGCCAGCAGTGATATAGGAGGGAACTATGGCTACACCTTC | CASSDIGGNYGYTF
. | TRBJ1-6 | . | TRBV27 | TGTGCCAGCAGTTTGGGGGGTAGACCCCTCCACTTT | CASSLGGRPLHF
TRBD2 | TRBJ2-7 | . | TRBV11-2 | TGTGCCAGCAGCCCAGCGTTGGGCCGGGAGGAACGGGCCTACGAGCAGTACTTC | CASSPALGREERAYEQYF